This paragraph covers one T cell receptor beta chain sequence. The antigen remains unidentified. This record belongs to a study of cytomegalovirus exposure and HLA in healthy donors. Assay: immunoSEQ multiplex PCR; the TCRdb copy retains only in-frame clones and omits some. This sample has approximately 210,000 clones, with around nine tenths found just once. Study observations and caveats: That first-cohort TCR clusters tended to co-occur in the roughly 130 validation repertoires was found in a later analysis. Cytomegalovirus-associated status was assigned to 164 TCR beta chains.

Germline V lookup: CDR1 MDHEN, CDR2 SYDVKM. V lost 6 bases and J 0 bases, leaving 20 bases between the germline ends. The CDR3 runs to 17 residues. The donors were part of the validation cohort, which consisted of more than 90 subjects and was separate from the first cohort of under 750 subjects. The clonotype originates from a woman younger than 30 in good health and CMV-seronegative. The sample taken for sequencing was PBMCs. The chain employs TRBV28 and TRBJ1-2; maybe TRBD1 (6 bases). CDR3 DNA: TGTGCCAGCAGCTGGGGGCGACGGATATTAGCTAACTATGGCTACACCTTC. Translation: CASSWGRRILANYGYTF.